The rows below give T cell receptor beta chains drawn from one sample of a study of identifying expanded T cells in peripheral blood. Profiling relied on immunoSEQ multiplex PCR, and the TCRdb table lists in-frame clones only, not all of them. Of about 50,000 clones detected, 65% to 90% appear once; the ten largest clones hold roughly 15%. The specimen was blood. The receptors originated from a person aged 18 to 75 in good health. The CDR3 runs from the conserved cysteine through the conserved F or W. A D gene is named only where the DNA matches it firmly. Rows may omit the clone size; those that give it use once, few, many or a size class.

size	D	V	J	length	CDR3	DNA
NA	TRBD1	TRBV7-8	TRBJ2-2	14	CASSSGTDTGELFF	TGTGCCAGCAGCTCCGGGACAGACACCGGGGAGCTGTTTTTT
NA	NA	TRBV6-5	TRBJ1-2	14	CASRPSGPNYGYTF	TGTGCCAGCAGACCCTCGGGACCCAACTATGGCTACACCTTC
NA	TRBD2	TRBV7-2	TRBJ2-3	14	CASTLSGRSDTQYF	TGTGCCAGCACCCTTAGCGGGAGATCAGATACGCAGTATTTT
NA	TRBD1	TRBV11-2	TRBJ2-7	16	CASSRRRWDRGSEQYF	TGTGCCAGCAGCCGCCGCCGATGGGACAGGGGGAGCGAGCAGTACTTC
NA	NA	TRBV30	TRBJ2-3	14	CAWSVQRRAGTQYF	TGTGCCTGGAGTGTACAGCGGCGGGCGGGTACGCAGTATTTT
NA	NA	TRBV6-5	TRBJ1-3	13	CASSEAGGNTIYF	TGTGCCAGCAGTGAGGCGGGGGGAAACACCATATATTTT
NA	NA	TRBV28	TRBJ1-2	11	CASREAYGYTF	TGTGCCAGCAGGGAGGCCTATGGCTACACCTTC
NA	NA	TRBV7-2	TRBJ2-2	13	CASSLVRTGELFF	TGTGCCAGCAGCTTAGTTAGGACCGGGGAGCTGTTTTTT
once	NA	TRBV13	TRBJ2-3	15	CASSLVGGPTDTQYF	TGTGCCAGCAGCTTAGTTGGGGGCCCCACAGATACGCAGTATTTT
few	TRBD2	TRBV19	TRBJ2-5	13	CASRAGLGETQYF	TGTGCCAGTAGGGCGGGACTAGGGGAGACCCAGTACTTC
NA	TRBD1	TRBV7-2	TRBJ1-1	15	CASSSQGSWNTEAFF	TGTGCCAGCAGCTCACAGGGGAGTTGGAACACTGAAGCTTTCTTT
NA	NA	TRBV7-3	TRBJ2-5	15	CASSPEGRRGGTQYF	TGTGCCAGCAGCCCTGAAGGCAGAAGGGGAGGGACCCAGTACTTC
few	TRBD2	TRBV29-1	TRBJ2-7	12	CSTTSGSYEQYF	TGCAGCACCACTAGCGGTTCCTACGAGCAGTACTTC
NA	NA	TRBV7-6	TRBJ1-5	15	CASSLSQAGNQPQHF	TGTGCCAGCAGCTTATCACAGGCAGGCAATCAGCCCCAGCATTTT
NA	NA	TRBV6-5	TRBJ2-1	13	CASSYGRSNEQFF	TGTGCCAGCAGTTACGGGAGGAGCAATGAGCAGTTCTTC
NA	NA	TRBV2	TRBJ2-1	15	CASRDELSSYNEQFF	TGTGCCAGCAGGGACGAATTAAGCTCCTACAATGAGCAGTTCTTC
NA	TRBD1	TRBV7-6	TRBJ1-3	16	CASSPRDSISGNTIYF	TGTGCCAGCAGCCCGCGGGACAGTATCTCTGGAAACACCATATATTTT
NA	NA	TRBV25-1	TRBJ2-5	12	CASSGSKETQYF	TGTGCCAGCAGTGGATCGAAAGAGACCCAGTACTTC
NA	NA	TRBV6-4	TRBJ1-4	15	CASSTTLIKGGKLFF	TGTGCCAGCAGTACAACCCTCATCAAAGGGGGAAAACTGTTTTTT
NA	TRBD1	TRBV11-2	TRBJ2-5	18	CASSSAGNPGTAGLEQYF	TGTGCCAGCAGCTCCGCTGGGAATCCCGGGACAGCCGGTTTGGAGCAGTACTTC
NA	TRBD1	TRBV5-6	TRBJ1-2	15	CASSYRDRTGYGYTF	TGTGCCAGCAGTTACAGGGACAGGACGGGCTATGGCTACACCTTC
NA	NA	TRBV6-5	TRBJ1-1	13	CASSSQGSGRAFF	TGTGCCAGCAGTTCTCAGGGGTCGGGGAGAGCTTTCTTT